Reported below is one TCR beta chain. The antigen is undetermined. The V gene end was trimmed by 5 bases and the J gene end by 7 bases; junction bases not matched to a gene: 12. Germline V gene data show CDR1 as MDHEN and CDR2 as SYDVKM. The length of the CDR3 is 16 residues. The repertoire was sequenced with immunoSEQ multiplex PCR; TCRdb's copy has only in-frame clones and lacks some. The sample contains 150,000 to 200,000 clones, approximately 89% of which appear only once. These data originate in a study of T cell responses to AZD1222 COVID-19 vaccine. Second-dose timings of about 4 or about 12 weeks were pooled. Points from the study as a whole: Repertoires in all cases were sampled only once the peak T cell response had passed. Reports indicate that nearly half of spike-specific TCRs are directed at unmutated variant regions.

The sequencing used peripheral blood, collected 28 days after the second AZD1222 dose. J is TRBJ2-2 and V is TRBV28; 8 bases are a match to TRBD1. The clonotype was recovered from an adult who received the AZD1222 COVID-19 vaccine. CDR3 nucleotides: TGTGCCAGCAGTCCGAAGGGGACAGGTTTTTACGGGGAGCTGTTTTTT. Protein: CASSPKGTGFYGELFF.